The clone carrying this T cell receptor beta chain was found many times. Its antigen is currently unknown. The sample is drawn from a study of CD8 T cells in ankylosing spondylitis. Overall study findings and caveats: What appeared characteristic of ankylosing spondylitis blood was a TCR beta motif of 7 or 8 highly homologous variants. It was reported that disease-linked clones were significantly enriched in matched ankylosing spondylitis synovial fluid.

TCRdb analysed the 5' RACE reads with MiXCR anew, one entry per CDR3 protein. The table records approximately 550,000 distinct CDR3 sequences, about 13% of them present only once. From germline, CDR1 is LGHNA and CDR2 YNFKEQ. The CDR3 has 16 residues. V shed 0 bases and J shed 0 bases, with 9 bases lying between them. Sample: blood, either unsorted or a sorted T cell fraction (not recorded which). The chain combines TRBV4-2 with TRBJ2-1; D is perhaps TRBD1 (5 bases). This clonotype originated in a male donor with ankylosing spondylitis. In nucleotides, the CDR3 is TGTGCCAGCAGCCAAGAGGGGCGGAGCTCCTACAATGAGCAGTTCTTC. This encodes CASSQEGRSSYNEQFF.